Below, 21 T cell receptor beta chains from the same sample are listed, as sequenced in a study of shared clonotypes between healthy human individuals. Repertoires were generated with immunoSEQ multiplex PCR, while TCRdb's copy carries only in-frame clones and drops some. The sample holds approximately 500,000 clones, 60% to 80% seen once. The sequencing input was PBMCs. These receptors all come from a woman in her forties in good health. Some clones in this sample may be carry-over from other donors' samples.

The CDR3 nucleotides read TGTGCCAGCAGTCGGGGGACTAGCGGGACGTTAAGCTCCTACAATGAGCAGTTCTTC. Translated, it gives CASSRGTSGTLSSYNEQFF. This chain links TRBV2 with TRBJ2-1; 13 positions agree with TRBD2. The CDR3 spans 19 residues. Germline loops: CDR1 SNHLY, CDR2 FYNNEI. The V and J ends lost 5 bases and 0 bases, in that order; junction bases with no gene match: 10.

A word on this clone: Other DNA variants within this sample encode the same CDR3. This chain's CDR3 is CASSLGGYEQYF. The CDR3 nucleotides read TGTGCCAGCAGCTTAGGGGGCTACGAGCAGTACTTC. V and J are TRBV28 and TRBJ2-7, with a tentative D call TRBD1 (6 bases). Germline V gene lookup returns CDR1 MDHEN and CDR2 SYDVKM. This CDR3 has 12 amino acids. The V end lost 6 bases, the J end lost 3 bases, and 9 bases lay between the germline ends. The entire variable domain, with the rest obtained from reference TRBV28 and TRBJ2-7, is as follows: DVKVTQSSRYLVKRTGEKVFLECVQDMDHENMFWYRQDPGLGLRLIYFSYDVKMKEKGDIPEGYSVSREKKERFSLILESASTNQTSMYLCASSLGGYEQYFGPGTRLTVT.

This chain uses TRBV28 with TRBJ2-4, with 7 bases that match TRBD2. J was trimmed by 7 bases and V by 7 bases; bases with no gene match: 10. Looked up from germline, CDR1 is MDHEN and CDR2 is SYDVKM. The CDR3 consists of 14 residues. The CDR3 sequence is CASTAPGGGNIQYF. Written as DNA, the CDR3 is TGTGCCAGCACCGCCCCCGGGGGAGGGAACATTCAGTACTTC.

The rearrangement joins TRBV4-3 to TRBJ1-1; TRBD1 might be the D (5 bases). Between the trimmed V and J ends, which lost 4 bases and 1 base, there was a span of 10 bases. The CDR3 is 14 amino acids. The germline CDR1 and CDR2 sequences are LGHNA and YSLEER. CDR3 residues: CASSPRASNTEAFF. In DNA form, the CDR3 reads TGCGCCAGCAGCCCCAGGGCCTCGAACACTGAAGCTTTCTTT.

The chain uses TRBV7-2 and TRBJ2-5; D remains unclear. Germline lookup yields CDR1 SGHTA and CDR2 FQGNSA. CDR3 size: 15 residues. V was shortened by 1 base and J by 2 bases, with 11 bases between the two germline ends. CDR3 coding DNA: TGTGCCAGCAGCTTAGATTTGGGTCGGCAAGAGACCCAGTACTTC. Translating it yields CASSLDLGRQETQYF.

The chain links TRBV7-3 to TRBJ2-1, with TRBD2 identical over 10 bases. Germline CDR1 reads SGHTA; CDR2 reads FQGTGA. Trimming at V came to 5 bases and at J to 4 bases, leaving 8 bases not matched to a gene. This CDR3 contains 16 residues. CDR3 in DNA: TGTGCCAGCAGCCCGGGCCCTAGCGGGAGTTACAATGAGCAGTTCTTC. It is translated as CASSPGPSGSYNEQFF. The full variable domain, its missing parts supplied by reference TRBV7-3 and TRBJ2-1, is GAGVSQTPSNKVTEKGKYVELRCDPISGHTALYWYRQSLGQGPEFLIYFQGTGAADDSGLPNDRFFAVRPEGSVSTLKIQRTERGDSAVYLCASSPGPSGSYNEQFFGPGTRLTVL.

CDR3 in amino acids: CASSSGILRLAGGHEQYF. The CDR3 nucleotides read TGTGCCAGCAGTTCTGGAATCTTGCGACTAGCGGGAGGCCACGAGCAGTACTTC. The chain uses TRBV28 and TRBJ2-7, with 13 bases identical to TRBD2. The CDR3 loop spans 18 amino acids. The germline gives CDR1 MDHEN, CDR2 SYDVKM. V lost 4 bases and J lost 5; bases outside the gene matches: 14.

The chain recombines TRBV28 with TRBJ2-1; 9 nucleotides align to TRBD2. Germline loops: CDR1 MDHEN, CDR2 SYDVKM. The CDR3 spans 17 residues. Trimming took 1 base from V and 7 from J; bases not matched to a gene: 11. The CDR3 DNA follows: TGTGCCAGCAGTTTATTGTCTAGCGGGATGGAAGTGAATGAGCAGTTCTTC. It translates to CASSLLSSGMEVNEQFF.

This clone was seen only once. This chain uses TRBV4-3 with TRBJ2-7, with a possible D match to TRBD1 (5 bases). Germline V lookup: CDR1 LGHNA, CDR2 YSLEER. The V gene lost 4 bases and the J gene lost 2 bases, with 15 bases spanning the gap. This CDR3 comprises 15 residues. CDR3 in DNA: TGCGCCAGCAGCCTAAGGCAGGGCCTTACCTACGAGCAGTACTTC. It yields the protein CASSLRQGLTYEQYF.

CDR3 nucleotides: TGTGCCAGCAGTTATGGTCACCGGGGTGGCTACACCTTC. Its protein product is CASSYGHRGGYTF. The rearrangement joins TRBV6-5 to TRBJ1-2; D ambiguous. Germline CDR1 is MNHEY and CDR2 is SVGAGI. The CDR3 contains 13 residues. Deletions cut 3 bases from V and 7 bases from J, with 12 bases between.

This chain connects TRBV6-5 to TRBJ2-7; D not certain. The germline gives CDR1 MNHEY, CDR2 SVGAGI. Deletions cut 8 bases from V and 3 bases from J, with 14 bases between. The CDR3 spans 13 residues. Here the CDR3 DNA reads TGTGCCAGCCGGCCTAGGGCAGGCTACGAGCAGTACTTC. The encoded protein is CASRPRAGYEQYF.

The J gene is TRBJ2-7, the V gene TRBV5-1; D is possibly TRBD1 (6 bases). The germline V gene has CDR1 SGHRS and CDR2 YFSETQ. The CDR3 contains 15 residues. Trimming left V 0 bases short and J 6 bases short, with 16 bases between. CDR3 nucleotide sequence: TGCGCCAGCAGCTTGGGGGGCAGGGGCGTCGGCGAGCAGTACTTC. Translating it yields CASSLGGRGVGEQYF.

The CDR3 DNA reads TGTGCCAGCTCACCCCCTAGCGGGAGAACCCAAGAGACCCAGTACTTC. It specifies CASSPPSGRTQETQYF. This chain uses TRBV18 with TRBJ2-5; 10 nucleotides align to TRBD2. The CDR3 covers 16 residues. Germline lookup yields CDR1 KGHSH and CDR2 LQKENI. The V gene end was trimmed by 3 bases and the J gene end by 1 base; junction bases not matched to a gene: 5.

On this clone: Other DNA variants within this sample encode the same CDR3. The rearrangement joins TRBV5-1 to TRBJ1-1; TRBD1 matches at 8 bases. The trim removed 3 bases at V and 2 bases at J, leaving 3 bases unmatched. Germline V gene data show CDR1 as SGHRS and CDR2 as YFSETQ. CDR3 length: 14 amino acids. The CDR3 region has the DNA TGCGCCAGCAGCTCTGGGACAGGTAACACTGAAGCTTTCTTT. It specifies CASSSGTGNTEAFF.

This chain uses TRBV30 with TRBJ2-5; no clear D. Per the germline V gene, CDR1 is GTSNPN and CDR2 is SVGIG (reference sequence). V dropped 8 bases and J dropped 4 bases, with 11 bases sitting between them. This CDR3 has 11 residues. The CDR3 here is CAGLVLETQYF. DNA of the CDR3: TGTGCCGGCCTAGTTTTAGAGACCCAGTACTTC.

This chain links TRBV19 with TRBJ2-1; TRBD2 aligns across 8 bases. This CDR3 has 14 residues. Germline CDR1 reads LNHDA; CDR2 reads SQIVND (reference sequence). Trimming at V came to 7 bases and at J to 8 bases, leaving 10 bases not matched to a gene. This chain's CDR3 is CASNPGLDRYEQFF. The CDR3 region has the DNA TGTGCCAGTAATCCGGGACTAGATAGGTATGAGCAGTTCTTC. Variable domain in full (rest from reference TRBV19 and TRBJ2-1): DGGITQSPKYLFRKEGQNVTLSCEQNLNHDAMYWYRQDPGQGLRLIYYSQIVNDFQKGDIAEGYSVSREKKESFPLTVTSAQKNPTAFYLCASNPGLDRYEQFFGPGTRLTVL.

The chain links TRBV18 to TRBJ2-7; 10 bases match TRBD2. CDR1 KGHSH and CDR2 LQKENI come from the germline V gene. The CDR3 spans 17 residues. Germline trimming cut 1 base from V and 7 bases from J; bases unmatched to any gene: 13. The CDR3 region is CASSPLSLAGAEGEQYF. The DNA for the CDR3 is TGTGCCAGCTCACCACTGAGTCTAGCGGGAGCGGAGGGGGAGCAGTACTTC.

V is TRBV6-1 and J is TRBJ1-5; D remains unclear. There are 12 residues in the CDR3. CDR1 MNHNS and CDR2 SASEGT come from the germline V gene. Trimming took 3 bases from V and 7 from J, leaving 7 bases between them. The CDR3 loop is CASSDPWQPQHF. The CDR3 nucleotides are TGTGCCAGCAGTGACCCTTGGCAGCCCCAGCATTTT.

The rearrangement joins TRBV5-5 to TRBJ1-1; TRBD1 might be the D (6 bases). Per germline, CDR1 SGHKS and CDR2 YYEKEE (reference sequence). Trimming removed 4 bases from V and 9 bases from J, with 13 bases in between. The CDR3 spans 12 residues. CDR3 coding DNA: TGTGCCAGCAGCCCGGGACATGAACAAGCTTTCTTT. Its protein is CASSPGHEQAFF. The whole variable domain, filled in from reference TRBV5-5 and TRBJ1-1, reads DAGVTQSPTHLIKTRGQQVTLRCSPISGHKSVSWYQQVLGQGPQFIFQYYEKEERGRGNFPDRFSARQFPNYSSELNVNALLLGDSALYLCASSPGHEQAFFGQGTRLTVV.

The chain uses TRBV5-1 and TRBJ2-7, with D maybe TRBD1 (5 bases). CDR1 is SGHRS and CDR2 is YFSETQ in the germline V gene. V was clipped by 0 bases and J by 1 base, with 17 bases between them. The CDR3 runs to 17 residues. CDR3 in DNA: TGCGCCAGCAGCTTGGGCATCCCAGGGCGAATTTCCTACGAGCAGTACTTC. It encodes CASSLGIPGRISYEQYF.

The chain employs TRBV11-2 and TRBJ1-2, with 7 bases identical to TRBD1. CDR1 SGHAT and CDR2 FQNNGV come from the germline V gene. V lost 8 bases to trimming and J lost 3 bases; unmatched junction nucleotides: 12. The CDR3 is 15 residues long. For the CDR3, the DNA is TGTGCCAGCGCACAGGGGCCGGCGGCGGACTATGGCTACACCTTC. Translation: CASAQGPAADYGYTF.